This T cell receptor (beta chain) was sequenced for a study of cytomegalovirus exposure and HLA in healthy donors (dated by TCRdb to 2016 to 2017). In the study overall: In an earlier analysis of some 610 of the donors, 276 Gb of sequence data and 90 million to 120 million unique TCR beta sequences from 150 million to 200 million T cells were reported. On average, around 200,000 unique TCR beta nucleotide sequences were sequenced per donor among some 420 genotyped donors of the cohort, with roughly 20% of those sequences being non-productive. The study used immunosequencing to profile the T cell repertoires of around 600 subjects and linked those repertoires to cytomegalovirus serostatus. The study aimed to test whether signatures of past pathogen exposure could be identified by cataloging public T cell receptors. The genetic ancestry cluster associated with self-reported Caucasian donors included 80% to 90% of the roughly 390 genotyped donors. The number of donors typed differed by locus, with roughly 629-640 for A, B, C, DRB1 and DQB1, more than 500 for DQA1, approximately 580 for DPA1, and about 450 for DPB1. In addition to the first cohort of roughly 670 subjects, a separate validation cohort of 130 or so different subjects was used. The study combined high-throughput TCR immunosequencing, statistical association of individual TCRs with disease status, and machine learning to predict cytomegalovirus infection status. An early release that covered about 600 HLA-typed donors contained approximately 300 gigabases of sequencing data and tens of millions of unique TCR sequences. Every discovery cohort repertoire had been produced on one sequencing platform. Rather than drawing on any new phenotypic data, the later analysis identified candidate immune exposures from TCR beta sequences and the way those sequences occurred across donors. Both class I and class II loci were covered by HLA typing, at four-digit resolution. Roughly 5 DR-DQ haplotypes were treated as single units for association and clustering because of strong linkage in the cohort. Donor age, sex, ethnicity and CMV serostatus were collected together with the repertoire data. In an earlier analysis of more than 550 of the donors, high-throughput TCR beta sequencing was used to judge whether each TCR beta V gene segment behaved as functional or pseudogenic. In a later analysis, previously published TCR beta repertoires from several hundred donors were re-analyzed and high-resolution HLA genotyping was added so that TCR occurrence patterns could be studied. In a later genetic analysis, genome-wide SNP genotypes for about 55% of the roughly 700 donors were used, and that subset was treated as a discovery cohort.

What the study reported, not specific to this receptor: In vitro tests confirmed that three of the cytomegalovirus-associated TCR beta chains recognize cytomegalovirus antigens. In a later analysis, HLA-associated TCR beta chains were found to be more clonally expanded and to have lower generation probabilities than equally common non-associated chains. Because counts were too low, about 15 rarely observed V segments, including chromosome 9 orphons, were left out of the earlier analysis of a few hundred of the donors. A later genetic analysis reported fewer N-insertions in productive TCRs among donors in an Asian-associated ancestry cluster than the approximately 670-donor mean. V-gene and J-gene trimming of TCR beta chains was associated with a missense DCLRE1C variant in a later genetic analysis, and the association was replicated in an independent cohort. It was suggested by the authors that the approach could potentially be generalized to other disease states and immunological phenotypes. The classifier was reported to diagnose cytomegalovirus status with high specificity and sensitivity in both the original and validation cohorts. A further reported finding was that TCR beta sequences accurately predicted the HLA-A and HLA-B alleles for most subjects in the first cohort. Some IMGT-functional V segments, including TRBV6-2 and TRBV6-3, could not be told apart with the 87-base-pair reads, so those segments were excluded. Assigning TCR associations to individual alleles was difficult when HLA alleles, especially DR and DQ, strongly co-occurred. Because HLA typing was missing for some donors at each locus, association tests included only the typed subset. Most CMV-associated TCR beta chains appeared to be HLA-restricted in a later analysis, and the HLA associations seemed to be driven largely by CMV exposure. In a later analysis, the rate of TCR association differed among HLA loci, with DRB1 alleles having the most associated TCRs and HLA-C alleles having the fewest. This cohort had only TCR beta chains sequenced, and the lack of alpha or paired-chain data limited which features could be detected. A cluster of highly shared sequence variants was judged likely to represent a technical artifact of the sequencing pipeline. Several of the top co-occurrence clusters appeared to be linked to parvovirus B19, influenza, CMV and Epstein-Barr virus, according to a later analysis. The study listed 164 TCR beta chains as associated with cytomegalovirus. In an earlier analysis of 587 of the donors, most TCR beta V segments were observed in productive rearrangements about 90% or about 30% of the time, broadly matching IMGT annotations. At a false discovery rate of 0.05, a later analysis linked under 20,000 TCR beta sequences to specific HLA alleles. Across donors, most TCR sequences were observed very rarely, whereas some public TCRs were present in many individuals. CMV serostatus was the only immune exposure information available for the cohort. Sequencing depth was assumed to be roughly uniform across donors in the presence/absence analyses, though that assumption may not hold. Linkage disequilibrium might explain the correlated functional status among segregating V segments, but an unknown experimental factor could not be excluded.

Library creation used the immunoSEQ multiplex PCR assay. For the multiplex PCR, a mixture combining 60 forward primers for TCR Vbeta segments and 13 reverse primers for TCR Jbeta segments was used. Amplification of the CDR3 region of rearranged TCR beta genes was performed with a multiplex PCR assay on genomic DNA. On the Illumina HiSeq System, the amplified TCR beta libraries were sequenced as 87-base-pair reads. The study's processing was this. A later analysis tallied tens of millions of unique TCR beta chains across the approximately 670 repertoires, and roughly 11 million of those chains were shared by two or more donors. Raw reads were error-corrected and collapsed into unique sequences by a nearest-neighbor algorithm in which closely related sequences were merged to remove PCR and sequencing errors. V, D and J gene segments were assigned by aligning CDR3 sequences to IMGT reference sequences. Each retained sequence needed at least a six-nucleotide match to both a V gene segment and a J gene segment. Rearrangements were called productive when the CDR3 lacked stop codons and stayed in frame with V and J; all others were non-productive. Following IMGT convention, CDR3 was defined as the stretch from the second conserved V-encoded cysteine up to the conserved J-encoded phenylalanine. The earlier analysis of 550 to 650 of the donors excluded any sequence lacking an unambiguous match to a single V gene segment. An earlier analysis of several hundred of the donors classified V segments as functional when productive rearrangements were above 56.7% and as segregating when the standard deviation between donors was above 5%. A statistical classification framework was built for diagnosing cytomegalovirus status from the catalog of TCR beta chain sequences. V and J gene assignment, in a later analysis, came from comparing TCR nucleotide sequences with IMGT/GENE-DB human TR gene sequences. A later analysis assigned CDR3 sequences and most-parsimonious VDJ recombination scenarios with the TCRdist pipeline. In a later analysis, each TCR beta chain was defined by its CDR3 amino acid sequence together with its V-gene family, and reads without a unique V-gene family were excluded. To address suspected cross-contamination and a sequencing artifact, a later analysis removed roughly 640 highly shared, low-generation-probability nucleotide sequences. A later analysis calculated a clonal expansion index for each public chain from normalized within-repertoire ranks of inferred template counts. In a later analysis, generation probabilities were computed with a VDJ recombination model fitted to out-of-frame rearrangements, and the resulting probabilities were checked against IGoR. A later analysis scored TCR-TCR, TCR-HLA and TCR-CMV co-occurrence with hypergeometric tests, applying a repertoire-size bias correction to TCR pairs. False discovery rates were estimated in a later analysis by permuting HLA or CMV assignments 20 times. In a later analysis, co-occurring TCRs were grouped using DBSCAN, with TCRdist sequence similarity added in when clustering inside HLA-allele-positive subsets. For co-occurrence clustering, repertoires with fewer than 30,000 or more than 120,000 public chains were excluded, along with five or six repertoires with anomalous nucleotide sharing. TCRdb retrieved this table from immuneACCESS and kept in-frame rearrangements only. Not all clones are present; in checked studies, unresolved V genes account for under half, and no reason is known for the remainder. V and J calls and clone size come straight from that table; D and trimming were deduced from the DNA. This sample gives tens of thousands of clones in total; 65% to 70% of them show up just once. 10% to 11% of the sample is in the top ten clones.

The cohort comprised fewer than 750 healthy bone marrow donors. Cohort members were all nominally healthy when sampled, although unrecorded immune exposures were likely present. The donor tested CMV seronegative, placing the donor among the 350 or so seronegative members of the cohort. Each donor provided a peripheral blood sample, and peripheral blood mononuclear cells were used for TCR beta sequencing. Genomic DNA extraction from the blood cell samples was performed with the Qiagen DNeasy Blood Extraction Kit. The CDR3 runs 14 amino acids, cysteine and phenylalanine included. The sequence is cut down to CDR3 DNA, 42 bases in frame from base 1. The CDR1 and CDR2 encoded by the germline V gene are MNHEY and SVGAGI. For this chain, trimming is 8 bases at the V end and 3 bases at the J end, and the number of junction bases without a gene match is 6. A word on this clone: The specificity of this receptor is unknown. No base-level quality is on record; no much larger clone is a single base apart.

The receptor's source is a woman in her 30s in good health and CMV-seronegative. The rearranged chain carries TRBV6-5 and TRBJ2-1, with 8 bases aligning to TRBD1. The material sequenced was PBMCs. The CDR3 reads as follows: CASGRTGNYNEQFF. The bases read TGTGCCAGCGGGAGGACAGGGAACTACAATGAGCAGTTCTTC.